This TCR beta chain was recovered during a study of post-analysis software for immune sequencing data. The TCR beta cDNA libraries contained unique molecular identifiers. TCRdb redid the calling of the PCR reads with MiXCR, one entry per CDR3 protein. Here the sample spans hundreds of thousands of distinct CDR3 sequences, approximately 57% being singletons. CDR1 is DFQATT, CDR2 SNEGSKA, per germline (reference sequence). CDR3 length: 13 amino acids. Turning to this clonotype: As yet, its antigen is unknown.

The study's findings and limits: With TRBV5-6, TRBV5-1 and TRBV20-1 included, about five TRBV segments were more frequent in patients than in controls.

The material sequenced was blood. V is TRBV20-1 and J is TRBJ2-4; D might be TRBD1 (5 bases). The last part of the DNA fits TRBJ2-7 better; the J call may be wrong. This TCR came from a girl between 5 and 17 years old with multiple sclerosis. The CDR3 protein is CSARAWGMFEQYF. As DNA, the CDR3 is TGCAGTGCTAGAGCCTGGGGCATGTTCGAGCAGTACTTC.